This note documents a single TCR beta chain sequence. Its antigen is unknown. The sample originates from a study of CD8 T cells in ankylosing spondylitis. The study, taken as a whole, reports: Within ankylosing spondylitis blood, a TCR beta motif made up of seven to nine highly homologous variants appeared to be characteristic.

TCRdb fed the 5' RACE reads into MiXCR, producing one record per CDR3 protein. Here the sample spans a few hundred thousand distinct CDR3 sequences, approximately 10% being singletons. J was trimmed by 2 bases and V by 2 bases; bases with no gene match: 1. The CDR3 loop spans 15 amino acids. Germline CDR1 is SGHAT and CDR2 is FQNNGV. The V gene is TRBV11-2, the J gene TRBJ1-2, with 11 bases fitting TRBD1. This TCR derives from a female donor with ankylosing spondylitis or in good health (not recorded which). Sequenced sample: blood, either unsorted or a sorted T cell fraction (not recorded which). CDR3 protein: CASSLRDRGNYGYTF. Written as DNA, the CDR3 is TGTGCCAGCAGCTTAAGGGACAGGGGGAACTATGGCTACACCTTC.